A selection of T cell receptor beta chains follows, all from one sample in a study of beta chain features in type 1 diabetes. The data were produced by immunoSEQ multiplex PCR, yet TCRdb's version contains in-frame clones alone and is incomplete. Of around 250,000 clones in the sample, roughly two thirds are singletons; the top ten hold around 0.05%. Sequencing was performed on naive CD4+ T cells from blood. These receptors originate from a man in his thirties or forties in good health. CDR3s include the opening cysteine and the closing phenylalanine or tryptophan. Each record gives: CDR3 protein, V gene, clone size. A row's size may be missing; if present it is once, few, many or a size class.

CSAGGLAGWGETQYF TRBV29-1 NA
CSVALRGPETQYF TRBV29-1 few
CASSSFIAGSTDTQYF TRBV6-5 few
CAWTPTLAKNIQYF TRBV30 few
CSVALTGLANEQYF TRBV29-1 NA
CASSLVRGGAYEQYF TRBV7-2 few
CSVEDRNYGYTF TRBV29-1 NA
CASSLAGGSSYNEQFF TRBV11-2 NA
CSVERRLATHEQFF TRBV29-1 NA
CASRGNGWQGQETQYF TRBV28 once
CAWSAMGAYSPLHF TRBV30 once
CAWSVNIGNEQFF TRBV30 NA
CASSFGAGEQFF TRBV5-1 NA
CASSPGGPGAYNEQFF TRBV7-2 NA
CASSPLADTQYF TRBV27 NA
CAWSQQGDGYTF TRBV30 NA
CASREPGLAGPRQFF TRBV2 NA
CASSFSVHPYEQYF TRBV7-9 NA
CASSYSDTSTDTQYF TRBV6-6 NA
CATKTGPQETQYF TRBV6-6 NA
CSVQNPYGYTF TRBV29-1 NA
CATPEAGGGRITYNEQFF TRBV9 NA
CAWKDSPGMGAFF TRBV30 NA
CASTPRGTGELFF TRBV5-6 NA
CASSFMWGQGYEQYF TRBV7-2 NA
CSAAHYGYTF TRBV20-1 NA
CASSFGLAGGDTQYF TRBV7-2 NA
CAISLREVADTQYF TRBV10-3 NA
CSVLMNTEAFF TRBV29-1 few
CAINGESYGYTF TRBV10-3 NA
CAWRGLADYYEQYF TRBV30 few
CASSLVYRQETQYF TRBV7-2 few
CAWSPKTLTGENSPLHF TRBV30 NA
CSVRAGGHDEQFF TRBV29-1 NA
CASSLVQGGHEQYF TRBV7-9 NA
CAISESSGRSYNEQFF TRBV10-3 few
CASSSFWQEETQYF TRBV5-4 NA
CASGNYSSYEQYF TRBV7-9 NA
CASSLQVDRNTEAFF TRBV7-2 NA
CASSLGDRRNEKLFF TRBV9 NA
CASSLDYGTSEQFF TRBV7-9 NA
CASSIDRVIYNEQFF TRBV2 few
CASRAGQQAYEQYF TRBV2 NA
CASFGRSQETQYF TRBV2 NA
CASSTYGTGDEQFF TRBV7-9 few
CAWSVQGPETQYF TRBV30 NA
CASSQSSGTGGNNEQFF TRBV23-1 NA
CSVEWQMNTEAFF TRBV29-1 NA
CSVSLPGRVEQYF TRBV29-1 few
CASSPLGGAGLKTQYF TRBV6-6 NA
CSVRGGLTTDTQYF TRBV29-1 few
CASSQETDSPLHF TRBV4-1 NA
CAWRGPLLEQYF TRBV30 NA
CASGTGMGGYTF TRBV19 NA
CAWSFQETQYF TRBV30 NA
CAWRTGTGSYNEQFF TRBV30 NA
CATVWLEAFF TRBV6-1 once